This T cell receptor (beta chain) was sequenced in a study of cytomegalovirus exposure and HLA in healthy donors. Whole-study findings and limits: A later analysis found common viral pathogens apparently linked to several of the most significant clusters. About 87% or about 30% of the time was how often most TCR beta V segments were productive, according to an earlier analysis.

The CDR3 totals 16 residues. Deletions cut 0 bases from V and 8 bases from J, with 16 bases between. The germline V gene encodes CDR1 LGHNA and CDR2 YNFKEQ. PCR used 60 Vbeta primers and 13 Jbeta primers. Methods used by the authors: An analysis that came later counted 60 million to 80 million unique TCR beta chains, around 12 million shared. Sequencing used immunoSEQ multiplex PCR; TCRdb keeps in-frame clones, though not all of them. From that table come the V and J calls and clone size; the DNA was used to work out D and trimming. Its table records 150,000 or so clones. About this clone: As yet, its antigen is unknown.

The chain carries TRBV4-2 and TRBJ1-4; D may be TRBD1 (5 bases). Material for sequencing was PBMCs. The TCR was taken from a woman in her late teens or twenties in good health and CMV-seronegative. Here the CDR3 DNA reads TGTGCCAGCAGCCAAGATTATCTTAGGACATCCGAAAAACTGTTTTTT. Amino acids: CASSQDYLRTSEKLFF.